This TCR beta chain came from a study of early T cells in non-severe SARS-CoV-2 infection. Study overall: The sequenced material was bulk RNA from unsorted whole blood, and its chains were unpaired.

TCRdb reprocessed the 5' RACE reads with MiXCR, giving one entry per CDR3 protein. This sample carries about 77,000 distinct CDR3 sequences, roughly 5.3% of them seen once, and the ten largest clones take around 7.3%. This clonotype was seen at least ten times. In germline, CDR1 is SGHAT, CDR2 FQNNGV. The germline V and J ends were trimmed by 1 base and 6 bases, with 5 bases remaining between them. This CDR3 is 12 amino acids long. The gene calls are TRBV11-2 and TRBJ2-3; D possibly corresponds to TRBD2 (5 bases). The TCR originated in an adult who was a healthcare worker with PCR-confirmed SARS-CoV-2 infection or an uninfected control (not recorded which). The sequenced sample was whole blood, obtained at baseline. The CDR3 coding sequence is TGTGCCAGCAGCTTAGGAGGGGATACGCAGTATTTT. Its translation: CASSLGGDTQYF.